The present T cell receptor beta chain was sequenced within a study of cytomegalovirus exposure and HLA in healthy donors. Healthy people donating bone marrow made up the donors. In the PCR, 60 Vbeta and 13 Jbeta primers were used. Method: immunoSEQ multiplex PCR; TCRdb's copy keeps in-frame clones and lacks some. The sample shows 150,000 to 200,000 clones, about three quarters of them seen only once. This clone was detected a few times. Its antigen is not known. Broader study findings: Researchers counted 150 to 200 TCR beta chains as cytomegalovirus-associated. Most TCR sequences were seen very rarely across donors, but some public TCRs occurred in many.

CDR3 size: 14 residues. V was pared by 3 bases and J by 3 bases, with 5 bases of the junction left unmatched. Germline V gene lookup returns CDR1 SEHNR and CDR2 FQNEAQ (reference sequence). Sequenced sample: PBMCs. This receptor was identified in a man younger than 40 in good health and CMV-seropositive. The rearrangement joins TRBV7-9 to TRBJ2-7, with 7 bases that match TRBD1. In DNA form, the CDR3 reads TGTGCCAGCAGCTTCTTGGCAGGGGGCTACGAGCAGTACTTC. Amino acid sequence: CASSFLAGGYEQYF. The complete variable domain, with remaining parts taken from reference TRBV7-9 and TRBJ2-7, reads DTGVSQNPRHKITKRGQNVTFRCDPISEHNRLYWYRQTLGQGPEFLTYFQNEAQLEKSRLLSDRFSAERPKGSFSTLEIQRTEQGDSAMYLCASSFLAGGYEQYFGPGTRLTVT.